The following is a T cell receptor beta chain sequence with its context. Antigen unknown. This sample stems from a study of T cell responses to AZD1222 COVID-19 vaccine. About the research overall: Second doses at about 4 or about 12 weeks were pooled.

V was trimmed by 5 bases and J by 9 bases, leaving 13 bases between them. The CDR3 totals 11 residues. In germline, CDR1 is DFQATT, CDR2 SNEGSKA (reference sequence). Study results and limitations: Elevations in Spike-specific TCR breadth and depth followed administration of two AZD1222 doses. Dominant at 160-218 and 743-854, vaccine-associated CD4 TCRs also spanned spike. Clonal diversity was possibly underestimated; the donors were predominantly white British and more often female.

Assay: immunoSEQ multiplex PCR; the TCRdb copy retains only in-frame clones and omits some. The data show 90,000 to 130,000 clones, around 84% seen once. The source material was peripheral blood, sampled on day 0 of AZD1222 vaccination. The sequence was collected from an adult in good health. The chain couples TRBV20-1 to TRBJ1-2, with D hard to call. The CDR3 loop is CSARLQQSYTF. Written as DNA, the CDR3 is TGCAGTGCTCGACTACAGCAAAGCTACACCTTC.